The rows below give T cell receptor beta chains drawn from one sample of a study of radiotherapy plus CTLA-4 blockade in lung cancer. Only in-frame clones appear in the TCRdb table, and some are missing; sequencing was by immunoSEQ multiplex PCR. The profile shows 80,000 to 95,000 clones, roughly 80% of them singletons. The sample was peripheral blood, taken from a patient treated with radiotherapy plus ipilimumab. These receptors were collected from a human donor with non-small cell lung cancer that progressed on radiotherapy plus ipilimumab. Each CDR3 is given with its conserved first and last residue. A D gene is named only where the DNA matches it firmly. Only some rows state a clone size, as once, few, many or a class for expanded clones.

NA	TRBV11-3	TRBJ2-7	NA	TGTGCCAGCAGCTTGGGGGCAGGGAGTTTCTACGAGCAGTACTTC	CASSLGAGSFYEQYF
NA	TRBV27	TRBJ1-1	NA	TGTGCCAGCAGTACAAGACAGAAAATGAACACTGAAGCTTTCTTT	CASSTRQKMNTEAFF
NA	TRBV29-1	TRBJ2-1	NA	TGCAGCGTTGTGCCCAGCGCTTTACTCTACAATGAGCAGTTCTTC	CSVVPSALLYNEQFF
TRBD1	TRBV5-6	TRBJ2-7	NA	TGTGCCAGCAGCGAGGGGACAGGGCCCTACGAGCAGTACTTC	CASSEGTGPYEQYF
NA	TRBV27	TRBJ2-1	once	TGTGCCAGCACTCCACCCGGGACAAACTACTACAATGAGCAGTTCTTC	CASTPPGTNYYNEQFF
NA	TRBV28	TRBJ1-5	NA	TGTGCCAGCAGAGAGAGGCCCCGCAATCAGCCCCAGCATTTT	CASRERPRNQPQHF
NA	TRBV14	TRBJ2-3	NA	TGTGCCAGCAGCCAAGTACCGGATACGCAGTATTTT	CASSQVPDTQYF
TRBD1	TRBV5-8	TRBJ1-5	NA	TGTGCCAGCAGCTCGGGACAGGGCCGAGGACAGCCCCAGCATTTT	CASSSGQGRGQPQHF
NA	TRBV9	TRBJ1-2	NA	TGTGCCAGCAGCCCCCGTGCGGAGGACTATGGCTACACCTTC	CASSPRAEDYGYTF
TRBD2	TRBV9	TRBJ2-2	once	TGTGCCAGCAGCCCTAGGACTAGCGGGAGGGGTATGAACACCGGGGAGCTGTTTTTT	CASSPRTSGRGMNTGELFF